This T cell receptor (beta chain) was profiled in a study of blood T cell repertoires in COVID-19 (dated by TCRdb to between 2020 and 2021). As for the study more broadly: The collaborator samples originated in the United States, Italy and Spain and spanned the acute and convalescent phases of COVID-19. The material from the prospective study consisted of cDNA or gDNA derived from T cells, B-cell-depleted T cells, or PBMCs. Deeply sampled blood TCRbeta repertoires from subjects exposed to, actively infected with, or recovered from COVID-19 were included in the dataset. The repertoires were released in a freely available public database intended as a resource for research on the immune response to SARS-CoV-2. The samples were drawn from two sources: the first 160 participants of the ongoing ImmuneRACE study, and 950 to 1,500 subjects contributed by 6 global collaborators. Nearly every sample came with metadata listing a de-identified subject ID, COVID-19 status, age in years and sex. Where available, HLA class I and class II types were taken from metadata supplied by the sample provider and were not determined by assay-based typing.

The collaborating institutions used their own protocols to collect whole blood in K2EDTA tubes. Collaborator samples were shipped for TCRbeta analysis as frozen whole blood, isolated PBMCs, or DNA extracted from either sample type. Study-level results and caveats: The amount of clinical and demographic metadata varied by source and participant and was provided uncurated.

Concerning this clone: This clone's antigen is unknown. Per-base qualities were not stored, and no clone one base away is much larger.

The immunoSEQ Assay, a bias-controlled multiplex PCR, was used to amplify TCRbeta CDR3 regions from genomic DNA. In the source study's methods: The number of nucleated cells in each sample was estimated from the amplification of reference gene primers within the assay. To quantify the absolute abundance of each unique TCRbeta CDR3 rearrangement, sequence reads were collapsed and filtered. For each sample, productive Simpson clonality was calculated by taking the square root of Simpson's diversity index across productive rearrangements. Imported from immuneACCESS, the table was reduced by TCRdb to in-frame sequences with V and J called. These copies leave out some clones; in studies compared against another copy, an unresolved V gene accounts for under half, and the cause of the remainder is not known. V and J calls and clone size are copied from that table; D and trimming were computed from the DNA. The sample profile shows over 100,000 clones; approximately 87% of them were found once. 15% of the sample is in the top ten clones.

There are 14 amino acids in the CDR3, from cysteine to phenylalanine inclusive. This entry keeps only the CDR3 DNA: 42 bases, framed from base 1. V was cut back by 4 bases and J by 5 bases, leaving a gap of 15 bases between them. Reading the germline V gene gives CDR1 SGHRS and CDR2 YFSETQ. This receptor was identified in a man over 45 with acute or convalescent COVID-19. The V and J segments used are TRBV5-1 and TRBJ2-5; TRBD2 is possibly the D segment (6 matching bases). The sample taken for sequencing was peripheral blood. The CDR3 protein is CASSMGQGRETQYF. The DNA reads as follows: TGCGCCAGCAGCATGGGCCAAGGGAGGGAGACCCAGTACTTC.